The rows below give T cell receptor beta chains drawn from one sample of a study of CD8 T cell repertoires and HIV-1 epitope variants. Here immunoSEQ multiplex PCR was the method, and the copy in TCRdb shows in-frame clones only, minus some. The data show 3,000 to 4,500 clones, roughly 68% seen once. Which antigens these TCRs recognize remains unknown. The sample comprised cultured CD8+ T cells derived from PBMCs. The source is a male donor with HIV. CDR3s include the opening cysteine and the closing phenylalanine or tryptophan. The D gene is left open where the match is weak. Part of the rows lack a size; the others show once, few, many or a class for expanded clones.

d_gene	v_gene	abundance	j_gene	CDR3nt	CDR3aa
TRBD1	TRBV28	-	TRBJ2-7	TGTGCCAGCAGTCCCCGGACAGGGGACGAGCAGTACTTC	CASSPRTGDEQYF
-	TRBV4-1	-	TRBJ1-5	TGCGCCAGCAGCCAAGTTTTGGGCAACAATCAGCCCCAGCATTTT	CASSQVLGNNQPQHF
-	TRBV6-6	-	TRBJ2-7	TGTGCCAGCAGCCCCGGGGCGATTACCTACGAGCAGTACTTC	CASSPGAITYEQYF
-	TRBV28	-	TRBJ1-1	TGTGCCAGCAGTTTGGAAGTGACTGAAGCTTTCTTT	CASSLEVTEAFF
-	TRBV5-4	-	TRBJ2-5	TGTGCCAGCAGCTTGGAGGCAGGGCAAGAGACCCAGTACTTC	CASSLEAGQETQYF
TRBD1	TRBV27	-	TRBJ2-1	TGTGCCAGCGGATACAGGGGAAATGAGCAGTTCTTC	CASGYRGNEQFF
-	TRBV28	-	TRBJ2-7	TGTGCCAGCAGTCAGTCCGTTAGCGCGTACACCGAGCAGTACTTC	CASSQSVSAYTEQYF
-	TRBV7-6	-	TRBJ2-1	TGTGCCAGCAGCTTATCTGGTGAGCAGTTCTTC	CASSLSGEQFF
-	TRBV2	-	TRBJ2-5	TGTGCCAGCATGAGACGGGGGCTAGAGACCCAGTACTTC	CASMRRGLETQYF
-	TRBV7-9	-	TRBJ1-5	TGTGCCAGCAGCTCCGCCAATCAGCCCCAGCATTTT	CASSSANQPQHF
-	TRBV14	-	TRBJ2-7	TGTGCCAGCAGCCAAGTCGTCTCCTACGAGCAGTACTTC	CASSQVVSYEQYF
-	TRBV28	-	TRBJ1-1	TGTGCCAGCACCCCTGGGGCACGGGTGCCCGAAGCTTTCTTT	CASTPGARVPEAFF
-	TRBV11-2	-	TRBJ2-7	TGTGCCAGCAGCCTCCCCGGGACTTCAGCCTACGAGCAGTACTTC	CASSLPGTSAYEQYF
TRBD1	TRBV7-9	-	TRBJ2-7	TGTGCCAGCAACCCGGGACAGGGACCTTACGAGCAGTACTTC	CASNPGQGPYEQYF
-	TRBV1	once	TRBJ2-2	TGCACCAGCAGCCAAGGTTCGGGGGGGCAGGACACCGGGGAGCTGTTTTTT	CTSSQGSGGQDTGELFF
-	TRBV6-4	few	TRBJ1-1	TGTGCCAGCAGTGTCGATCAACAGGGAAAAGCTTTCTTT	CASSVDQQGKAFF
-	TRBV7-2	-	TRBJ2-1	TGTGCCAGCAGCCCAGCAGGCTACAATGAGCAGTTCTTC	CASSPAGYNEQFF
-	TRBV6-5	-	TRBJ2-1	TGTGCCAGCACCGACAGGGAGGTCGGCAATGAGCAGTTCTTC	CASTDREVGNEQFF
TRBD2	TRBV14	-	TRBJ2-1	TGTGCCAGCAGCCAAGTGGCAGGTGCGGGGGATAACAATGAGCAGTTCTTC	CASSQVAGAGDNNEQFF